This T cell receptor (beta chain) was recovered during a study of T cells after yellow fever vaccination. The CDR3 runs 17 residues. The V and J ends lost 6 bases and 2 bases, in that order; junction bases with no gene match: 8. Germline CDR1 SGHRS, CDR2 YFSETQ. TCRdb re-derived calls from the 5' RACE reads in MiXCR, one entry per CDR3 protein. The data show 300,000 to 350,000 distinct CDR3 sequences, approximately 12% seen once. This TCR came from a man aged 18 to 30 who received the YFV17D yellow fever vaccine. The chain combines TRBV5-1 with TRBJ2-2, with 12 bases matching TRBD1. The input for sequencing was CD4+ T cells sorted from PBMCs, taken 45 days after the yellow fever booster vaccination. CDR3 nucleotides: TGCGCCAGCATCCCCGTTGGGACAGGGGGCAACACCGGGGAGCTGTTTTTT. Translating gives CASIPVGTGGNTGELFF. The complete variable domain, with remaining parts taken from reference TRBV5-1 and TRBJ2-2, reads KAGVTQTPRYLIKTRGQQVTLSCSPISGHRSVSWYQQTPGQGLQFLFEYFSETQRNKGNFPGRFSGRQFSNSRSEMNVSTLELGDSALYLCASIPVGTGGNTGELFFGEGSRLTVL.